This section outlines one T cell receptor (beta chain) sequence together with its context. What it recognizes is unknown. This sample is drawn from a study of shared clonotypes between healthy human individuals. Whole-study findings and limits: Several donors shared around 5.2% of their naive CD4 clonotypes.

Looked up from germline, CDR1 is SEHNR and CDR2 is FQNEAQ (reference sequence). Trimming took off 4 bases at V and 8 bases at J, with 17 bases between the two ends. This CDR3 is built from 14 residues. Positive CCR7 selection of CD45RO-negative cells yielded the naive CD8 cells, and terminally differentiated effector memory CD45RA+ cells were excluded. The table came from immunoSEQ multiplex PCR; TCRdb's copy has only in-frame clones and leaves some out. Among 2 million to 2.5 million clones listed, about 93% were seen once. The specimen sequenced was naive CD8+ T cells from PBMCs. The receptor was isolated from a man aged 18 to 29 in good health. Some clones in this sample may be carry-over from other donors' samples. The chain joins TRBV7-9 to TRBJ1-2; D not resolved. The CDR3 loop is CASSSAQVWEGYTF. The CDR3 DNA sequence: TGTGCCAGCAGCTCCGCCCAGGTGTGGGAGGGCTACACCTTC.